The subject of this entry is one T cell receptor beta chain. This clonotype was observed at least ten times. This receptor's antigen is unknown. At one of its ends the junction is not consistent with the germline gene, which may arise from a read error. This entry is derived from a study of molecular identifiers for immune sequencing clone quantification (dated by TCRdb to 2017 to 2018). For the study in its entirety: For a replicate experiment, RNA from approximately 20,000 or 100,000 naive CD8 T cells was divided into five aliquots, and four of the five aliquots were sequenced. The study was a methods study using CD8 T cells to benchmark molecular-identifier clustering-based TCR repertoire sequencing (MIDCIRS) and TCR RNA copy counting.

Library preparation was by PCR. Sequencing relied on an Illumina HiSeq 4000. Bulk TCR libraries were generated as previously described, with the TCR primers listed in Table S5 used. Purification of total RNA was performed with the Qiagen AllPrep DNA/RNA kit. Before analysis, reads from multiple sequencing runs of the same library were pooled. As for the authors' bioinformatics: Reads were retained only if their TCR constant sequence matched exactly, and those retained reads were trimmed to 150 nt and grouped according to their 12-nt molecular barcodes. Within each barcode group, reads were sub-clustered at a 15% Levenshtein threshold, and quality-weighted consensus sequences were built per RNA molecule. Non-functional sequences were excluded, and lower-count sequences lying one edit away from another sequence were also excluded. Based on fitting two negative binomial distributions, any barcode sub-cluster with under 20% of the maximum read count was discarded. TCRdb applied fastp at Q25 and MiXCR to the public reads, then kept only in-frame beta chains. Rows matching on CDR3 protein sequence are summarized as one entry with the most common DNA and genes. TCRdb, not the authors, supplied the V and J calls. A total of tens of thousands of distinct CDR3 sequences appear in this sample, roughly 20% of them only once. The top ten clonotypes cover about 1.5% of the sample.

Overall study outcomes, separate from this receptor: In CMV-specific effector cells, over 97% of molecules were held by clones above 20 RNA copies, whereas under 1% of molecules were held by such clones in naive cells. When barcode sub-clustering was omitted, TCR diversity was inflated by chimeric consensus sequences, with chimeras reaching as high as 47%. Spiked-in Jurkat TCR RNA equal to a single cell's worth was reported to be detectable even within 1,100,000 naive CD8 T cells. Spiked-in Jurkat TCR RNA (approximately 10 copies' worth), which is not part of the donor repertoire, was contained in the naive libraries. Modeling estimated about 3 recovered TCR RNA copies per cell, compared with about 9.8 by digital PCR, which implies about 30% capture efficiency. Highly expanded clone sizes could be underestimated if identical TCR molecules share a barcode.

From a lookup of the germline V gene, CDR1 and CDR2 are KGHSH and LQKENI. The CDR3 contains 15 residues, cysteine and phenylalanine counted. CDR3 DNA only is kept here, 45 bases in frame from base 1. Libraries of naive CD8 T cells were built from about 20,000 to 1,000,000 sorted cells, with 10%, 30% or 50% of the purified RNA used. Naive CD8 T cells, defined as CD8+CD4-CCR7+CD45RA+, were FACS-sorted into RLT Plus buffer on a BD FACSAria II. To test detection sensitivity, Jurkat RNA equivalent to about ten TCR copies was spiked into samples of roughly 18,000-1,000,000 naive CD8 T cells. Enrichment of CD8 T cells was performed with RosetteSep CD8+ T Cell Enrichment Cocktail and Ficoll-Paque, after which ACK red cell lysis was carried out.

The TCR was taken from a human donor in good health. Some libraries in this study had Jurkat cell RNA spiked in. Sequencing was performed on naive CD8+ T cells from blood, with Jurkat cell RNA spiked in. The cell subset or site label on this specimen signifies: FACS-sorted CD8+CD4-CCR7+CD45RA+ naive T cells. This sequence uses TRBV18 and TRBJ2-5, with 8 central nucleotides matching TRBD1. The CDR3 protein is CASSPSTGVQETHHF. The DNA sequence is given as TGTGCCAGCTCACCGTCGACAGGGGTCCAAGAGACCCACCACTTC.